The clone carrying this T cell receptor beta chain was picked up many times. Researchers took RNA transcripts and amplified TCR beta CDR3 regions from them. The authors performed first-round RT-PCR with HTBI primers and then a second-round multiplex PCR. TCRdb reanalysed the multiplex PCR reads using MiXCR and keeps one entry per CDR3 protein. The sample has over a million distinct CDR3 sequences; about two fifths are singletons. The CDR3 sequence is 14 residues long. Germline lookup yields CDR1 SQVTM and CDR2 ANQGSEA. V was pared by 6 bases and J by 6 bases, with 13 bases of the junction left unmatched. This entry comes from a study of Graves' ophthalmopathy and Graves' hyperthyroidism.

Sequences were obtained from peripheral blood or thyroid tissue (not recorded which). The TCR sequence derives from an adult man with Graves' hyperthyroidism. This rearrangement joins TRBV29-1 to TRBJ2-7; TRBD1 aligns across 8 bases. CDR3 residues: CSVRPTGVVAEQYF. DNA of the CDR3: TGCAGCGTCCGTCCGACAGGGGTTGTGGCCGAGCAGTACTTC.